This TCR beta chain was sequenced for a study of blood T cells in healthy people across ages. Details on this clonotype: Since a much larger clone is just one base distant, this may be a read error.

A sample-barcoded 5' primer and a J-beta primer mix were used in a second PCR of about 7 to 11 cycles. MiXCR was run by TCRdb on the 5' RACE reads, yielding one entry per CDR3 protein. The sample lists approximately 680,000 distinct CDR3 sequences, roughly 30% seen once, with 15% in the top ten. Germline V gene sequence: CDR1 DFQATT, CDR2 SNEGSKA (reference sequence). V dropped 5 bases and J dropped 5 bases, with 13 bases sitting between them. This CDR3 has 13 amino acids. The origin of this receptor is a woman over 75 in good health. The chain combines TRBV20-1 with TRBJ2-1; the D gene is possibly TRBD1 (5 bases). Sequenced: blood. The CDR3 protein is CSAGKGQDNEQFF. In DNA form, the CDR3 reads TGCAGTGCTGGTAAGGGGCAGGACAATGAGCAGTTCTTC.